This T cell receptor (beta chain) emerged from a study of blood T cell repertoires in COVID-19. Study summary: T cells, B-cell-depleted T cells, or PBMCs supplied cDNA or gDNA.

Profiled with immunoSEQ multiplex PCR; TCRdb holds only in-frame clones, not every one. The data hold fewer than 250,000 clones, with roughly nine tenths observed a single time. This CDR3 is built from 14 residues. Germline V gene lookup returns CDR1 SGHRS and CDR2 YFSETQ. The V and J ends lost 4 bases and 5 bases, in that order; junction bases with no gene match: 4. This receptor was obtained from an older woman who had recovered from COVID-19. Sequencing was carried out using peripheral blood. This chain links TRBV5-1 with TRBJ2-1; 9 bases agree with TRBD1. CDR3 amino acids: CASSRRQGDNEQFF. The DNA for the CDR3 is TGCGCCAGCAGCCGCCGACAGGGGGACAATGAGCAGTTCTTC.